The entry that follows covers one T cell receptor (beta chain) sequence. Its antigen is still unknown. This record belongs to a study of cytomegalovirus exposure and HLA in healthy donors. This cohort consisted of healthy bone marrow donors. Study outcomes and limitations: It has been reported that TCR beta sequences accurately predicted the HLA-A and HLA-B alleles of most subjects. Most of the TCR beta V segments (in an earlier analysis) were productive either about 90% or about 30% of the time.

The study ran its PCR with 60 Vbeta and 13 Jbeta primers. Clones were sequenced by immunoSEQ multiplex PCR, and TCRdb holds only the in-frame ones, with some missing. In the table there are roughly 150,000 clones, 65% to 80% of which are singletons. This sequence was found in a middle-aged woman in good health and CMV-seropositive. Sequenced: PBMCs.

The CDR3 loop is CASSARTSGGQETQYF. CDR3 DNA sequence: TGTGCCAGCAGCGCCCGGACTAGCGGGGGTCAAGAGACCCAGTACTTC. The V and J genes are TRBV9 and TRBJ2-5; TRBD2 matches at 13 bases. Germline trimming cut 3 bases from V and 2 bases from J; bases unmatched to any gene: 4. In germline, CDR1 is SGDLS, CDR2 YYNGEE. The CDR3 totals 16 residues.